These T cell receptor beta chains were read from a single sample in a study of CD8 T cells in ankylosing spondylitis. MiXCR, run by TCRdb on the 5' RACE reads, gives a single entry per CDR3 protein. The sample yields about 240,000 distinct CDR3 sequences, approximately 9% seen once. The sequenced material came from blood, either unsorted or a sorted T cell fraction (not recorded which). Receptor source: a male donor with ankylosing spondylitis or in good health (not recorded which). CDR3s include the opening cysteine and the closing phenylalanine or tryptophan. Each record gives: J gene, V gene, CDR3 protein.

J gene: TRBJ2-2
V gene: TRBV20-1
CDR3 protein: CSASSGSSSGELFF

J gene: TRBJ2-3
V gene: TRBV15
CDR3 protein: CATSAWEGLSTDTQYF

J gene: TRBJ1-4
V gene: TRBV12-3/TRBV12-4
CDR3 protein: CASSFGAGGRVEKLFF

J gene: TRBJ1-2
V gene: TRBV20-1
CDR3 protein: CSAEGGGFQSGYTF

J gene: TRBJ1-5
V gene: TRBV7-9
CDR3 protein: CASSSGLGNQPQHF

J gene: TRBJ2-3
V gene: TRBV6-1
CDR3 protein: CASRNRDRGRPGTDTQYF

J gene: TRBJ2-2
V gene: TRBV12-3/TRBV12-4
CDR3 protein: CASSFPTGYGELFF

J gene: TRBJ2-6
V gene: TRBV20-1
CDR3 protein: CSARDTRSGANVLTF

J gene: TRBJ1-2
V gene: TRBV25-1
CDR3 protein: CASSEYYSGGGYGYTF

J gene: TRBJ1-6
V gene: TRBV9
CDR3 protein: CASSSRDRGSPLHF

J gene: TRBJ1-2
V gene: TRBV4-1
CDR3 protein: CASVQGVGNYGYTF

J gene: TRBJ2-2
V gene: TRBV27
CDR3 protein: CASSPTGTSGATGELFF

J gene: TRBJ2-1
V gene: TRBV24-1
CDR3 protein: CATSEDRGQEQFF

J gene: TRBJ2-7
V gene: TRBV12-3/TRBV12-4
CDR3 protein: CASSRRSYEQYF

J gene: TRBJ2-4
V gene: TRBV29-1
CDR3 protein: CSVIPGGSKNIQYF

J gene: TRBJ2-7
V gene: TRBV27
CDR3 protein: CASTFSGGSSYEQYF

J gene: TRBJ1-6
V gene: TRBV27
CDR3 protein: CASSPLNSPLHF

J gene: TRBJ2-1
V gene: TRBV12-3/TRBV12-4
CDR3 protein: CASSPSPPPSGSWDEQFF

J gene: TRBJ2-7
V gene: TRBV7-2
CDR3 protein: CASSGRAYTYEQYF

J gene: TRBJ2-7
V gene: TRBV5-1
CDR3 protein: CASSFTVSYEQYF

J gene: TRBJ2-7
V gene: TRBV12-3/TRBV12-4
CDR3 protein: CASSLSVLAGTGNYEQYF

J gene: TRBJ1-1
V gene: TRBV7-9
CDR3 protein: CASSILGTEAFF

J gene: TRBJ1-1
V gene: TRBV20-1
CDR3 protein: CSARGDPNTEAFF

J gene: TRBJ2-1
V gene: TRBV28
CDR3 protein: CASSSRTGGSYNEQFF

J gene: TRBJ2-2
V gene: TRBV11-2
CDR3 protein: CASSKWALQGARTGELFF

J gene: TRBJ2-3
V gene: TRBV14
CDR3 protein: CASSQDLSTDTQYF

J gene: TRBJ2-5
V gene: TRBV5-1
CDR3 protein: CASSYMMDVQETQYF

J gene: TRBJ1-5
V gene: TRBV2
CDR3 protein: CASSSTGGSNQPQHF

J gene: TRBJ2-1
V gene: TRBV5-1
CDR3 protein: CASSPSAGGPRNEQFF

J gene: TRBJ2-1
V gene: TRBV27
CDR3 protein: CASSVTGTLGLQNEQFF

J gene: TRBJ2-2
V gene: TRBV4-1
CDR3 protein: CASSQPRGRSNTGELFF

J gene: TRBJ2-3
V gene: TRBV5-1
CDR3 protein: CASASGGSTDTQYF

J gene: TRBJ1-2
V gene: TRBV14
CDR3 protein: CASSQVGIGGYTF

J gene: TRBJ1-1
V gene: TRBV3-1
CDR3 protein: CASSQDGRAGTEAFF

J gene: TRBJ2-7
V gene: TRBV18
CDR3 protein: CASSPSANSYEQYF

J gene: TRBJ2-7
V gene: TRBV20-1
CDR3 protein: CSATEHYEQYF

J gene: TRBJ1-3
V gene: TRBV12-3/TRBV12-4
CDR3 protein: CARGRGRRGNTIYF

J gene: TRBJ2-5
V gene: TRBV9
CDR3 protein: CASSETSAGETQYF

J gene: TRBJ2-2
V gene: TRBV7-8
CDR3 protein: CASSLKFRGNTGELFF

J gene: TRBJ2-7
V gene: TRBV20-1
CDR3 protein: CSAGRVSSYEQYF

J gene: TRBJ2-3
V gene: TRBV19
CDR3 protein: CASSRNSITDTQYF